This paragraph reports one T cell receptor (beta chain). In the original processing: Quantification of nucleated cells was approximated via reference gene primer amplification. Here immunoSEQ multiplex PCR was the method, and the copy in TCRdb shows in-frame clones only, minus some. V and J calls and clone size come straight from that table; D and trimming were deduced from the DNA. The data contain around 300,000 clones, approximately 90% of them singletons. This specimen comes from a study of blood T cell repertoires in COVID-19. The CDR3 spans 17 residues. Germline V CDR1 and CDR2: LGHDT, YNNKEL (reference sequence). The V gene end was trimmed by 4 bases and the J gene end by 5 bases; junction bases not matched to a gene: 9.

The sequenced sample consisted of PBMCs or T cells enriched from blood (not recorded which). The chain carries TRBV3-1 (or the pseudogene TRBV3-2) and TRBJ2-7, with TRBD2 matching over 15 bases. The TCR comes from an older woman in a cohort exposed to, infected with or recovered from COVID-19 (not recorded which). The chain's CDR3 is CASSPGTSGRKINEQYF. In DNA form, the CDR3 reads TGTGCCAGCAGCCCAGGGACTAGCGGGAGGAAGATCAACGAGCAGTACTTC.